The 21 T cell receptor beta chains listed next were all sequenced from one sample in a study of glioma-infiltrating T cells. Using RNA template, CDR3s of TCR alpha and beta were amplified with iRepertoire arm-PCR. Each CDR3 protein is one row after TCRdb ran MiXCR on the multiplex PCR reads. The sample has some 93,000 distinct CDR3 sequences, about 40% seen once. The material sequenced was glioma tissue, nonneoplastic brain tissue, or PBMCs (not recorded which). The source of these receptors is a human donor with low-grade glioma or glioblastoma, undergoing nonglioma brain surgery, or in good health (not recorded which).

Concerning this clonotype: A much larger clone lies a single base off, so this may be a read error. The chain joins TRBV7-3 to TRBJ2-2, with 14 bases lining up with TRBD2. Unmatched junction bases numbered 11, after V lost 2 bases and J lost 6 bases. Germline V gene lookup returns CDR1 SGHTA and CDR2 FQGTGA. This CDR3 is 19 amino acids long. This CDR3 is CASSLYPGTSGSGAGELFF. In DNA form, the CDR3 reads TGTGCCAGCAGCTTATATCCCGGGACTAGCGGGAGCGGAGCCGGGGAGCTGTTTTTT.

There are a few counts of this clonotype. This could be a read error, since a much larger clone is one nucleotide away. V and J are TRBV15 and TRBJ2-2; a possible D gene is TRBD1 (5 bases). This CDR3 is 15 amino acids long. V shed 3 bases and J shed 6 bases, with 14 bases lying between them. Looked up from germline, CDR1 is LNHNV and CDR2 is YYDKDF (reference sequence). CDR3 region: CATSRDKLYAGELFF. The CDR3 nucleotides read TGTGCCACCAGCAGGGACAAACTTTACGCCGGGGAGCTGTTTTTT.

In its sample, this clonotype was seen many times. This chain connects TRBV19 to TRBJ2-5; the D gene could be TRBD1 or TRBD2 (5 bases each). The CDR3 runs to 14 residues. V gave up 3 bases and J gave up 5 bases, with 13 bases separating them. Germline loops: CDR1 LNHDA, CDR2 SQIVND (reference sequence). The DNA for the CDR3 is TGTGCCAGTAGTATGGGACCTTCGTGGGAGACCCAGTACTTC. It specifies CASSMGPSWETQYF.

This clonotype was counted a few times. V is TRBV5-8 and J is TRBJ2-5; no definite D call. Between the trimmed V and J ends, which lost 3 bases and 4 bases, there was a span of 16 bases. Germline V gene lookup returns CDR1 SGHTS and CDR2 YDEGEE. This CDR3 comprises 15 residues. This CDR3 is CASSSLQTVRETQYF. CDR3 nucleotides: TGTGCCAGCAGCTCACTTCAGACGGTCCGAGAGACCCAGTACTTC.

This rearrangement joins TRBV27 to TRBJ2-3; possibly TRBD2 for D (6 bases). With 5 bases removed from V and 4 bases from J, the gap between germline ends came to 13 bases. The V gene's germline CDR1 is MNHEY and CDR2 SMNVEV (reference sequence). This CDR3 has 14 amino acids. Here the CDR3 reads CASSQAGGADTQYF. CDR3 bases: TGTGCCAGCAGTCAGGCCGGGGGTGCAGATACGCAGTATTTT.

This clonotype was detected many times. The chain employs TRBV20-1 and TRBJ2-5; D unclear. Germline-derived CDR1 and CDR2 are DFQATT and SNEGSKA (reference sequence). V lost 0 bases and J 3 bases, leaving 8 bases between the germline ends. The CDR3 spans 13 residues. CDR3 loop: CSARDPVKETQYF. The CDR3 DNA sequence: TGCAGTGCTAGAGATCCAGTAAAAGAGACCCAGTACTTC.

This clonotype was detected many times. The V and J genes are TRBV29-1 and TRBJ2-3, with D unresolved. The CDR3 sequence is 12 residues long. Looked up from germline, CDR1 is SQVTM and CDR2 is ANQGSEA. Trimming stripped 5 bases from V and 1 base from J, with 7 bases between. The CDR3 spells CSVLPGTDTQYF. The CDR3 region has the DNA TGCAGCGTTCTCCCGGGCACAGATACGCAGTATTTT.

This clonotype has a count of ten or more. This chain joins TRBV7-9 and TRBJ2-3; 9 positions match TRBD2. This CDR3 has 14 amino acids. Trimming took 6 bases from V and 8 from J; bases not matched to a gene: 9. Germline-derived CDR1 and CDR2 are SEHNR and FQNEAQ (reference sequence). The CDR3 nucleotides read TGTGCCAGCAGGGTTTCTAGCGGGATGGGTACGCAGTATTTT. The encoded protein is CASRVSSGMGTQYF.

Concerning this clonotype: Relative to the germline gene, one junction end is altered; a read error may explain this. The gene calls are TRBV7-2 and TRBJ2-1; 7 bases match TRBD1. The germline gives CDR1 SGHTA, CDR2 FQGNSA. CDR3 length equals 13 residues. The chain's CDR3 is CASSQGENNEQFF. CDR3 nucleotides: TGCGCCAGCAGCCAGGGGGAGAACAATGAGCAGTTCTTC.

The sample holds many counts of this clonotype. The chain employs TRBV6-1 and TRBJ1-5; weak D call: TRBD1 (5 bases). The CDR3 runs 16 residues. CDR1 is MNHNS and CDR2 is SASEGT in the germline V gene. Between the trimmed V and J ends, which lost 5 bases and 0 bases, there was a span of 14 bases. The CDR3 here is CASSPGGRTSNQPQHF. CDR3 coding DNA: TGTGCCAGCAGTCCCGGGGGACGGACTAGCAATCAGCCCCAGCATTTT.

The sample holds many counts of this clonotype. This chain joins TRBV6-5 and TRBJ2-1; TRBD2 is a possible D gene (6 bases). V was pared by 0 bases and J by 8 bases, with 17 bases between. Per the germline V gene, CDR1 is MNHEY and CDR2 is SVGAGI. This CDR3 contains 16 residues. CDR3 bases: TGTGCCAGCAGTTACTCGAGACGACTAGTCGGTCATGAGCAGTTCTTC. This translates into CASSYSRRLVGHEQFF.

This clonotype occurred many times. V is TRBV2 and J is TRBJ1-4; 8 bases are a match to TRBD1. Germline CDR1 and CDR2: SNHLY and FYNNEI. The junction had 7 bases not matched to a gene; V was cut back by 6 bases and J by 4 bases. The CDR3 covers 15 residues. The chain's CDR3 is CASRATGAGNEKLFF. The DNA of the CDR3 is TGTGCCAGCAGGGCGACAGGGGCGGGTAATGAAAAACTGTTTTTT.

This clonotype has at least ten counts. The CDR3 nucleotides are TGTGCCAGCAGCTTTCGGGGGAACACTGAAGCTTTCTTT. Amino acid sequence: CASSFRGNTEAFF. This chain connects TRBV7-2 to TRBJ1-1, with D uncertain. CDR1 is SGHTA, CDR2 FQGNSA, per germline. Trimming removed 3 bases from V and 1 base from J, with 6 bases in between. This CDR3 is 13 amino acids long.

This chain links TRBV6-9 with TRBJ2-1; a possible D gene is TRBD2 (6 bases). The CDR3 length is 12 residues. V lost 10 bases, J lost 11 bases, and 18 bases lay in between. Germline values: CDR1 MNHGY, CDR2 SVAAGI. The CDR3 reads CATGAGWDKQFF. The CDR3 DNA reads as TGTGCCACGGGAGCGGGTTGGGATAAGCAGTTCTTC.

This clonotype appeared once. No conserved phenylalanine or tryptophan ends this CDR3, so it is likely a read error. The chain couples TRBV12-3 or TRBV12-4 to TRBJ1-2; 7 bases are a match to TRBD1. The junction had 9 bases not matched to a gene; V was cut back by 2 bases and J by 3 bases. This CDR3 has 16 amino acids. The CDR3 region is CASSLPPRQGDYGYTL. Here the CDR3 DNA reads TGTGCCAGCAGTTTACCGCCGCGACAGGGAGACTATGGCTACACCCTC.

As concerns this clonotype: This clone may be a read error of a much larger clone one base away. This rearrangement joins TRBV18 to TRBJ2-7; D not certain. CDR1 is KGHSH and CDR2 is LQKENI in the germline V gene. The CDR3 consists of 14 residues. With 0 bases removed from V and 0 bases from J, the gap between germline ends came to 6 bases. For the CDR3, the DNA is TGTGCCAGCTCACCACCACAGAGCTCCTACGAGCAGTACTTC. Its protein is CASSPPQSSYEQYF. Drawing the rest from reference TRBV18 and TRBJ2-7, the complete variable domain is NAGVMQNPRHLVRRRGQEARLRCSPMKGHSHVYWYRQLPEEGLKFMVYLQKENIIDESGMPKERFSAEFPKEGPSILRIQQVVRGDSAAYFCASSPPQSSYEQYFGPGTRLTVT.

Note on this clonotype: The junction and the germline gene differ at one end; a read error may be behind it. The CDR3 DNA reads TGCGCCAGCAGCCCTCAAGGGAAAGACCATTCATCCCTCCACTTT. Encoded protein: CASSPQGKDHSSLHF. The V gene is TRBV5-1, the J gene TRBJ1-6, with no clear D. The CDR3 is 15 residues long. The V gene's germline CDR1 is SGHRS and CDR2 YFSETQ.

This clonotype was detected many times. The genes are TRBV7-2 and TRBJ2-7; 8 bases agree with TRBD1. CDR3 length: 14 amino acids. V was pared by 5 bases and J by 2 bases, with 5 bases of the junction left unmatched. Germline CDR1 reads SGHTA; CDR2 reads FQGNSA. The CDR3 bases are TGTGCCAGCAGCCCCAGGACAGGGCCCTACGAGCAGTACTTC. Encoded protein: CASSPRTGPYEQYF.

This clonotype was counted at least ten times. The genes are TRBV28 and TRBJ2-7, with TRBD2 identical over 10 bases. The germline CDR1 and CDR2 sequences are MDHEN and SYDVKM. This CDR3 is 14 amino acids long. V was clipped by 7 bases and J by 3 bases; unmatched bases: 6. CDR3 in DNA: TGTGCCAGCAAAACCGGGACTAGCGTCTACGAGCAGTACTTC. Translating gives CASKTGTSVYEQYF. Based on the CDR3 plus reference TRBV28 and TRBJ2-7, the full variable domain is DVKVTQSSRYLVKRTGEKVFLECVQDMDHENMFWYRQDPGLGLRLIYFSYDVKMKEKGDIPEGYSVSREKKERFSLILESASTNQTSMYLCASKTGTSVYEQYFGPGTRLTVT.

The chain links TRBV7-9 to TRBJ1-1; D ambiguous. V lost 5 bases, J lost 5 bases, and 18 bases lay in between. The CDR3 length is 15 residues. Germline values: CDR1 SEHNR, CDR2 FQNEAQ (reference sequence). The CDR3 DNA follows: TGTGCCAGCAGCCCCCGGGCCAGGTCTGGTACTGAAGCTTTCTTT. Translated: CASSPRARSGTEAFF. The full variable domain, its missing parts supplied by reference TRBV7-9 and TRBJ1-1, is DTGVSQNPRHKITKRGQNVTFRCDPISEHNRLYWYRQTLGQGPEFLTYFQNEAQLEKSRLLSDRFSAERPKGSFSTLEIQRTEQGDSAMYLCASSPRARSGTEAFFGQGTRLTVV.

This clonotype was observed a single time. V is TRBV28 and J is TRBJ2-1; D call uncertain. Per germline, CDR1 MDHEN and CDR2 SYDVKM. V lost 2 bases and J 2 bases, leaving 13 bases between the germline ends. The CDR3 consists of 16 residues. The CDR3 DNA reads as TGTGCCAGCAGTTTAACCACCAAACCTACCTACAATGAGCAGTTCTTC. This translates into CASSLTTKPTYNEQFF.